Presented here are 27 T cell receptor beta chains from one specimen sequenced in a study of blood T cell repertoires in COVID-19. Profiled with immunoSEQ multiplex PCR; TCRdb holds only in-frame clones, not every one. The sample shows 100,000 to 140,000 clones, about 80% of them seen only once. The sequencing input was peripheral blood. Receptors originate from a man in his 70s with acute or convalescent COVID-19.

The V and J genes are TRBV19 and TRBJ1-2; D is possibly TRBD1 (6 bases). Germline V lookup: CDR1 LNHDA, CDR2 SQIVND (reference sequence). V lost 3 bases and J 1 base, leaving 9 bases between the germline ends. The CDR3 extends over 14 amino acids. The CDR3 coding sequence is TGTGCCAGTAGTATTGAGGGACATAACTATGGCTACACCTTC. It specifies CASSIEGHNYGYTF.

This clone was counted between two and nine times. The chain couples TRBV1 to TRBJ2-1; the table's D call, TRBD2, was not checked against the DNA. TRBV1 is a listed pseudogene. The CDR3 totals 16 residues. CDR3 nucleotide sequence: TGCACCAGCAGCTTACGGACTAGCGGGGGGGCTGATGAGCAGTTCTTC. This gives the protein CTSSLRTSGGADEQFF.

The chain carries TRBV12-3 or TRBV12-4 and TRBJ2-4; 7 bases match TRBD1. Trimming took 5 bases from V and 8 from J; bases not matched to a gene: 6. The CDR3 totals 13 residues. CDR3 sequence reads: CASSPTGVDIQYF. CDR3 nucleotides: TGTGCCAGCAGTCCAACAGGGGTCGACATTCAGTACTTC.

The J gene is TRBJ1-1, the V gene TRBV2; weak D call: TRBD1 (5 bases). CDR1 is SNHLY, CDR2 FYNNEI, per germline. V was trimmed by 1 base and J by 5 bases, leaving 17 bases between them. CDR3 size: 16 residues. CDR3: CASSEESGGLGTEAFF. CDR3 nucleotides: TGTGCCAGCAGTGAAGAGTCGGGGGGTCTAGGGACTGAAGCTTTCTTT.

The chain is built from TRBV23-1 and TRBJ1-3; the D is unclear. TRBV23-1 belongs to the ORF category, with a function that is uncertain. V lost 8 bases, J lost 0 bases, and 17 bases lay in between. CDR3 size: 16 residues. CDR3: CASPSFVEPSGNTIYF. The CDR3 region has the DNA TGCGCCAGCCCGTCTTTCGTGGAGCCCTCTGGAAACACCATATATTTT.

The J gene is TRBJ1-1, the V gene TRBV2; no definite D call. The ends were cut back, 7 bases at V and 1 base at J, with 7 bases in the middle. Per germline, CDR1 SNHLY and CDR2 FYNNEI. The length of the CDR3 is 12 residues. This CDR3 is CASNFRNTEAFF. The CDR3 coding sequence is TGTGCCAGCAATTTTAGGAACACTGAAGCTTTCTTT.

The J gene is TRBJ1-1, the V gene TRBV5-1, with D uncertain. CDR1 and CDR2 from the germline V gene are SGHRS and YFSETQ. Trimming took off 0 bases at V and 3 bases at J, with 12 bases between the two ends. This CDR3 comprises 15 residues. CDR3 in DNA: TGCGCCAGCAGCTTGGTCCCGGAGGGATACACTGAAGCTTTCTTT. It yields the protein CASSLVPEGYTEAFF.

The CDR3 protein is CASSLGQALATEAFF. CDR3 nucleotide sequence: TGCGCCAGCAGCCTGGGACAGGCTCTTGCCACTGAAGCTTTCTTT. The chain uses TRBV5-1 and TRBJ1-1, with TRBD1 matching over 8 bases. The CDR3 length is 15 residues. The junction had 9 bases not matched to a gene; V was cut back by 4 bases and J by 4 bases. Germline V lookup: CDR1 SGHRS, CDR2 YFSETQ. Variable domain in full (rest from reference TRBV5-1 and TRBJ1-1): KAGVTQTPRYLIKTRGQQVTLSCSPISGHRSVSWYQQTPGQGLQFLFEYFSETQRNKGNFPGRFSGRQFSNSRSEMNVSTLELGDSALYLCASSLGQALATEAFFGQGTRLTVV.

A few counts support this clone. The chain joins TRBV25-1 to TRBJ1-4, with D perhaps TRBD1 (5 bases). The CDR3 consists of 17 residues. From germline, CDR1 is MGHDK and CDR2 SYGVNS. The ends were cut back, 2 bases at V and 4 bases at J, with 17 bases in the middle. DNA of the CDR3: TGTGCCAGCAGTGAAGGAAAACGCGGGGCCTTTAATGAAAAACTGTTTTTT. Its protein product is CASSEGKRGAFNEKLFF.

This clone appeared once. The chain carries TRBV5-1 and TRBJ1-1; tentative D call: TRBD1 (5 bases). The CDR3 covers 15 residues. Trimming shortened V by 1 base and J by 4 bases, and 14 bases separated the two germline ends. Germline CDR1 is SGHRS and CDR2 is YFSETQ. For the CDR3, the DNA is TGCGCCAGCAGCTTGACGTCCGGGGGAGGCACTGAAGCTTTCTTT. The encoded protein is CASSLTSGGGTEAFF. The full variable domain, rest sourced from reference TRBV5-1 and TRBJ1-1, is KAGVTQTPRYLIKTRGQQVTLSCSPISGHRSVSWYQQTPGQGLQFLFEYFSETQRNKGNFPGRFSGRQFSNSRSEMNVSTLELGDSALYLCASSLTSGGGTEAFFGQGTRLTVV.

This rearrangement joins TRBV5-5 to TRBJ2-3; 7 positions agree with TRBD2. Germline CDR1 is SGHKS and CDR2 is YYEKEE (reference sequence). The V gene end was trimmed by 4 bases and the J gene end by 0 bases; junction bases not matched to a gene: 8. CDR3 size: 16 residues. For the CDR3, the DNA is TGTGCCAGCAGCCTCCCACTAGCGACTAGCACAGATACGCAGTATTTT. It translates to CASSLPLATSTDTQYF.

In nucleotides, the CDR3 is TGTGCCAGCAGTTTAGCACGAGCCTCTGAAGCTTTCTTT. Translation: CASSLARASEAFF. The gene calls are TRBV12-3 or TRBV12-4 and TRBJ1-1; unclear D gene. The V gene lost 0 bases and the J gene lost 6 bases, with 8 bases spanning the gap. This CDR3 region has 13 residues.

V is TRBV29-1 and J is TRBJ1-3, with 10 positions matching TRBD1. This CDR3 has 14 amino acids. The V gene's germline CDR1 is SQVTM and CDR2 ANQGSEA. J gave up 0 bases and V 6 bases, and 2 bases lay outside the gene matches. The CDR3 reads CSVRTGGSGNTIYF. The CDR3 DNA reads as TGCAGCGTACGGACAGGGGGCTCTGGAAACACCATATATTTT.

The rearrangement uses TRBV5-4 and TRBJ2-3, with 13 bases fitting TRBD2. The V gene's germline CDR1 is SGHNT and CDR2 YYREEE (reference sequence). Unmatched junction bases numbered 5, after V lost 4 bases and J lost 3 bases. This CDR3 region has 16 residues. CDR3 in DNA: TGTGCCAGCAGCCAACCGACTAGCGGGGGGACAGATACGCAGTATTTT. Encoded protein: CASSQPTSGGTDTQYF.

V usage is TRBV4-3 and J usage is TRBJ2-7, with D tentatively TRBD1 (7 bases). CDR1 is LGHNA and CDR2 is YSLEER in the germline V gene. The CDR3 runs to 16 residues. The V end was cut by 0 bases, the J end by 7 bases, with 19 bases between. The CDR3 reads CASSQDGGGETGEQYF. CDR3 nucleotides: TGCGCCAGCAGCCAAGATGGAGGGGGCGAAACGGGGGAGCAGTACTTC.

The chain carries TRBV19 and TRBJ2-3; 7 nucleotides match TRBD1. Per germline, CDR1 LNHDA and CDR2 SQIVND (reference sequence). With 4 bases clipped from V and 4 bases from J, the junction kept 5 bases outside the gene matches. This CDR3 comprises 14 residues. The CDR3 region is CASSTGTVADTQYF. Written as DNA, the CDR3 is TGTGCCAGTAGTACCGGGACAGTAGCAGATACGCAGTATTTT. The full variable domain, in which reference TRBV19 and TRBJ2-3 provide the parts outside the CDR3, is DGGITQSPKYLFRKEGQNVTLSCEQNLNHDAMYWYRQDPGQGLRLIYYSQIVNDFQKGDIAEGYSVSREKKESFPLTVTSAQKNPTAFYLCASSTGTVADTQYFGPGTRLTVL.

This chain connects TRBV12-5 to TRBJ1-5, with D possibly TRBD1 on 5 matching bases. V lost 0 bases and J 0 bases, leaving 12 bases between the germline ends. The germline gives CDR1 LGHNT, CDR2 FRNRAP. The CDR3 extends over 17 amino acids. CDR3 coding DNA: TGTGCTAGTGGTTTGGTAACCGGGACTGTTAGCAATCAGCCCCAGCATTTT. Encoded protein: CASGLVTGTVSNQPQHF.

V gene TRBV7-9 combines with J gene TRBJ2-7; D possibly corresponds to TRBD1 (6 bases). Germline lookup yields CDR1 SEHNR and CDR2 FQNEAQ (reference sequence). Trimming took off 3 bases at V and 5 bases at J, with 17 bases between the two ends. The CDR3 has 15 residues. The CDR3 coding sequence is TGTGCCAGCAGCTTTACACAGGGAGTAACGAACGAGCAGTACTTC. Amino acids: CASSFTQGVTNEQYF.

In this sample, this clone turned up a few times. V is TRBV7-2 and J is TRBJ1-5; D is possibly TRBD1 (6 bases). CDR3 length: 14 residues. Trimming left V 3 bases short and J 3 bases short, with 9 bases between. Germline lookup yields CDR1 SGHTA and CDR2 FQGNSA. The CDR3 nucleotides are TGTGCCAGCAGCTTCGGACAGTCCAATCAGCCCCAGCATTTT. It translates to CASSFGQSNQPQHF.

The CDR3 sequence is CASSPRALNTGELFF. The CDR3 DNA follows: TGTGCCAGCTCACCGAGGGCTTTAAACACCGGGGAGCTGTTTTTT. The chain employs TRBV18 and TRBJ2-2; weak D call: TRBD2 (5 bases). The CDR3 is 15 residues long. V lost 3 bases and J 2 bases, leaving 10 bases between the germline ends. Germline V gene data show CDR1 as KGHSH and CDR2 as LQKENI.

The V call is TRBV27, the J call TRBJ1-6; 7 bases align to TRBD1. This CDR3 has 13 residues. CDR1 and CDR2 from the germline V gene are MNHEY and SMNVEV (reference sequence). With 3 bases clipped from V and 10 bases from J, the junction kept 3 bases outside the gene matches. CDR3 amino acids: CASSLTGKSPLHF. In DNA form, the CDR3 reads TGTGCCAGCAGTTTGACAGGGAAGTCACCCCTCCACTTT.

The gene calls are TRBV7-3 and TRBJ2-3; 8 nucleotides line up with TRBD2. V lost 6 bases to trimming and J lost 2 bases; unmatched junction nucleotides: 7. Germline lookup yields CDR1 SGHTA and CDR2 FQGTGA. The CDR3 runs 15 residues. In DNA, the CDR3 is TGTGCCAGCAGTCAGAGCGGGGGAGCCACAGATACGCAGTATTTT. Protein: CASSQSGGATDTQYF.

The CDR3 sequence is CASRAPSGGGPNTGELFF. CDR3 nucleotide sequence: TGTGCCAGCAGGGCACCGAGTGGCGGGGGCCCGAACACCGGGGAGCTGTTTTTT. The chain employs TRBV2 and TRBJ2-2; D is perhaps TRBD2 (7 bases). The germline CDR1 and CDR2 sequences are SNHLY and FYNNEI. Trimming left V 6 bases short and J 0 bases short, with 20 bases between. The CDR3 is 18 residues long.

This clone was seen just once. The rearrangement joins TRBV5-1 to TRBJ1-4; tentative D call: TRBD1 (6 bases). Per germline, CDR1 SGHRS and CDR2 YFSETQ. Trimming pared 3 bases from V and 7 bases from J, leaving 16 bases between. This CDR3 spans 15 amino acids. Here the CDR3 reads CASSSNTGLGEKLFF. The CDR3 DNA is TGCGCCAGCAGCTCTAACACAGGGTTGGGTGAAAAACTGTTTTTT.

V gene TRBV19 combines with J gene TRBJ1-2; D is unresolved. V lost 4 bases and J lost 3, with 9 bases in between. This CDR3 comprises 13 residues. The germline V gene has CDR1 LNHDA and CDR2 SQIVND (reference sequence). DNA of the CDR3: TGTGCCAGTAGTAACACAGCTGACTATGGCTACACCTTC. This codes for CASSNTADYGYTF.

The rearrangement uses TRBV9 and TRBJ1-2; TRBD1 agrees at 10 bases. The CDR3 length is 17 residues. The germline gives CDR1 SGDLS, CDR2 YYNGEE. V lost 2 bases and J lost 4; bases outside the gene matches: 11. The CDR3 DNA is TGTGCCAGCAGCGTCGGGACAGGGGCAATCGGGAGCTATGGCTACACCTTC. Its translation is CASSVGTGAIGSYGYTF.

V gene TRBV2 combines with J gene TRBJ2-5; no clear D. The CDR3 loop spans 11 amino acids. V was pared by 5 bases and J by 4 bases, with 5 bases between. Germline V CDR1 and CDR2: SNHLY, FYNNEI. CDR3 DNA: TGTGCCAGCAGTAACACAGAGACCCAGTACTTC. Its protein product is CASSNTETQYF.